The source of this T cell receptor (beta chain) is a study of T cell repertoires in cytomegalovirus infection. TCRdb passed the reads through MiXCR, listing each CDR3 protein once. The sample lists 100,000 to 150,000 distinct CDR3 sequences, roughly 9% occurring once. The sequence was obtained from a human donor in good health (CMV status not recorded). Some clones in this sample may be carry-over from other donors' samples. Material for sequencing was PBMCs.

The CDR3 sequence is CASSKTTGTEETQYF. The CDR3 coding sequence is TGCGCCAGCAGCAAAACGACCGGGACTGAAGAGACCCAGTACTTC. The chain links TRBV5-1 to TRBJ2-5; TRBD2 might be the D (6 bases). This CDR3 comprises 15 residues. The germline V and J ends were trimmed by 4 bases and 3 bases, with 16 bases remaining between them. Germline CDR1 is SGHRS and CDR2 is YFSETQ. Full variable domain (remainder filled in from reference TRBV5-1 and TRBJ2-5): KAGVTQTPRYLIKTRGQQVTLSCSPISGHRSVSWYQQTPGQGLQFLFEYFSETQRNKGNFPGRFSGRQFSNSRSEMNVSTLELGDSALYLCASSKTTGTEETQYFGPGTRLLVL.